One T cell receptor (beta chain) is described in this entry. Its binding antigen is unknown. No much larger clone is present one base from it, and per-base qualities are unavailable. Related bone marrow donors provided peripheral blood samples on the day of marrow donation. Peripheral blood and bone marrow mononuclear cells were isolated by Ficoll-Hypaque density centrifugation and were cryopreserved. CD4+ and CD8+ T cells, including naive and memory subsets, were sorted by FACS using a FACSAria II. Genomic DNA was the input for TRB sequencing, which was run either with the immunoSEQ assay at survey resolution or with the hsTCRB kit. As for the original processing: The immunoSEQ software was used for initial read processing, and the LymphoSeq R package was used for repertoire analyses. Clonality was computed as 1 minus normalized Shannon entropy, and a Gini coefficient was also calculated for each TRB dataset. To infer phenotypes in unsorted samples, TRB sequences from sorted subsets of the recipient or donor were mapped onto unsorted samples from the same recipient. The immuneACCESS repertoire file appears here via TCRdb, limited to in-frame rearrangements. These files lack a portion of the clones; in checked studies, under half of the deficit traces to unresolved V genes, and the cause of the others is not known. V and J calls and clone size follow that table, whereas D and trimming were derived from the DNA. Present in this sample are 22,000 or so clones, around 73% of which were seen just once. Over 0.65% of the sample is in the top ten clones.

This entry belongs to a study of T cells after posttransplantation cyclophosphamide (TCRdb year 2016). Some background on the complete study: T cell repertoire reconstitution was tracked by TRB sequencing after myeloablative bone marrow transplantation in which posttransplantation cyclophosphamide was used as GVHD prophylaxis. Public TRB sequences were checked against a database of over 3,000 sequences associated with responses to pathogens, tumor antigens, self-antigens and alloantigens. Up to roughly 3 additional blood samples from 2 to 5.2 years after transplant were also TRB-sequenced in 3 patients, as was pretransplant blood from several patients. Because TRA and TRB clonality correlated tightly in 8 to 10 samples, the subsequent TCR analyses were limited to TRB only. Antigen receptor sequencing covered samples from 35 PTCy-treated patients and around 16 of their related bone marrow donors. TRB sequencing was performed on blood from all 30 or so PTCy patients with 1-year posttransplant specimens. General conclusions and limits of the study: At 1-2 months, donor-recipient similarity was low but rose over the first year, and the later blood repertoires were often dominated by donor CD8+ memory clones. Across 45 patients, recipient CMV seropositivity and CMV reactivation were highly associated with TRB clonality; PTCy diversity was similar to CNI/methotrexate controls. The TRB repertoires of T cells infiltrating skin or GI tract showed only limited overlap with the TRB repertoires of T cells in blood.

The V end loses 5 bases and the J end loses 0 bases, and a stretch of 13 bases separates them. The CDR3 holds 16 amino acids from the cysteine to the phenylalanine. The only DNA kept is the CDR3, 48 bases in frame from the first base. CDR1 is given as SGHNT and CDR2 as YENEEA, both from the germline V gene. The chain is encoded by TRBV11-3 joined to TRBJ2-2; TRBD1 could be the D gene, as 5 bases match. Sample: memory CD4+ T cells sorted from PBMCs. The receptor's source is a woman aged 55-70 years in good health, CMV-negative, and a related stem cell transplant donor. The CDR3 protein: CASSGRRGPNTGELFF. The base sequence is TGTGCCAGCAGCGGACGAAGGGGCCCGAACACCGGGGAGCTGTTTTTT.